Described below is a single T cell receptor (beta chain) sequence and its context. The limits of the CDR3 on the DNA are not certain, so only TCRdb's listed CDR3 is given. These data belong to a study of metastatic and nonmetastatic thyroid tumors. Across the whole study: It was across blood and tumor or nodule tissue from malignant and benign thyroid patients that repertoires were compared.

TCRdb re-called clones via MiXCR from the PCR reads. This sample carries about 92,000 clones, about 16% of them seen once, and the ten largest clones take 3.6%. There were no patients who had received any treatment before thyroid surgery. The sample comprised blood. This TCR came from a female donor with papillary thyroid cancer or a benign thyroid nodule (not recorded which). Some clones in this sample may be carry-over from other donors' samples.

CDR3 sequence reads: CATWAPGSYNEHFF. V and J are TRBV15 and TRBJ2-1; TRBD2, as called in the table, went unchecked against the DNA. Germline V gene lookup returns CDR1 LNHNV and CDR2 YYDKDF (reference sequence). The CDR3 region is 14 residues in length, termini included.